This entry lists 22 T cell receptor beta chains sequenced from one sample in a study of radiotherapy plus CTLA-4 blockade in lung cancer (dated by TCRdb to about 2018). Preparation of the library involved the immunoSEQ multiplex PCR assay. In TCRdb, the immuneACCESS table is reduced to in-frame sequences with V and J assigned. These tables do not hold every clone; where another copy was compared, an unresolved V gene accounts for under half, and the others remain unexplained. This sample is represented by about 43,000 clones; approximately 67% of them were singletons. The top ten constitute 20% to 30% of the sample. The source was peripheral blood, collected from a patient treated with radiotherapy plus ipilimumab. These TCRs come from a human donor with non-small cell lung cancer who had a partial response to radiotherapy plus ipilimumab.

The rearrangement joins TRBV21-1 to TRBJ2-1; TRBD2, as called in the table, went unchecked against the DNA. TRBV21-1 is an annotated pseudogene. The CDR3 totals 14 residues. Here the CDR3 reads CASKTSGGHNEQFF. CDR3 in DNA: TGTGCCAGCAAAACTAGCGGGGGCCACAATGAGCAGTTCTTC.

The chain has TRBV7-9 and TRBJ2-5; TRBD1 matches at 7 bases. The tail of the sequence fits TRBJ2-7 better, so the J call may be wrong. The V gene's germline CDR1 is SEHNR and CDR2 FQNEAQ (reference sequence). The CDR3 is 14 residues long. This CDR3 reads CASSFSGGSYEQYF. CDR3 coding DNA: TGTGCCAGCAGCTTTTCAGGGGGTTCCTACGAGCAGTACTTC.

The chain has TRBV7-2 and TRBJ1-1, with 7 bases identical to TRBD1. V was pared by 5 bases and J by 1 base, with 4 bases of the junction left unmatched. The CDR3 extends over 14 amino acids. Germline V lookup: CDR1 SGHTA, CDR2 FQGNSA. This chain's CDR3 is CASSPGQKNTEAFF. CDR3 in DNA: TGTGCCAGCAGCCCGGGACAGAAGAACACTGAAGCTTTCTTT.

V usage is TRBV27 and J usage is TRBJ2-3, with 11 bases aligning to TRBD2. The CDR3 is 15 residues long. CDR1 MNHEY and CDR2 SMNVEV come from the germline V gene (reference sequence). After removal of 5 bases from V and 6 bases from J, the junction contained 7 bases not matched to a gene. The CDR3: CASSPGLAVQDTQYF. CDR3 nucleotide sequence: TGTGCCAGCAGTCCGGGACTAGCGGTCCAGGATACGCAGTATTTT.

This sequence joins TRBV5-6 and TRBJ1-4, with a weak D call TRBD1 (6 bases). The CDR3 is 14 residues long. Germline CDR1 reads SGHDT; CDR2 reads YYEEEE. Trimming left V 3 bases short and J 10 bases short, with 16 bases between. CDR3 sequence (DNA): TGTGCCAGCAGCTGGGGGGGGGCCGTCGGAAAACTGTTTTTT. Protein sequence: CASSWGGAVGKLFF.

The chain couples TRBV6-5 to TRBJ1-2; the D gene is possibly TRBD1 (6 bases). Germline V gene data show CDR1 as MNHEY and CDR2 as SVGAGI. The V end lost 7 bases, the J end lost 8 bases, and 17 bases lay between the germline ends. The CDR3 runs 13 residues. CDR3 coding DNA: TGTGCCAGCACCCCCGGACAGTTCGGAGGCTACACCTTC. It encodes CASTPGQFGGYTF.

This clone was observed a handful of times. This rearrangement joins TRBV9 to TRBJ1-2; 7 bases match TRBD1. V trimming: 6 bases; J trimming: 7 bases; junction bases outside the gene matches: 6. Germline values: CDR1 SGDLS, CDR2 YYNGEE. The CDR3 spans 12 residues. The CDR3 is CASNLPGGGYTF. The CDR3 DNA is TGTGCCAGCAACTTACCAGGGGGTGGCTACACCTTC. Full variable domain (rest looked up from reference TRBV9 and TRBJ1-2): DSGVTQTPKHLITATGQRVTLRCSPRSGDLSVYWYQQSLDQGLQFLIQYYNGEERAKGNILERFSAQQFPDLHSELNLSSLELGDSALYFCASNLPGGGYTFGSGTRLTVV.

The genes are TRBV11-1 and TRBJ2-7; TRBD1 is a possible D gene (7 bases). The CDR3 consists of 16 residues. CDR1 and CDR2 from the germline V gene are SGHAT and FQDESV (reference sequence). With 6 bases removed from V and 3 bases from J, the gap between germline ends came to 21 bases. Here the CDR3 reads CASSLLDRAGNYEQYF. The CDR3, as DNA: TGTGCCAGCAGTCTCCTCGACAGGGCGGGAAACTACGAGCAGTACTTC.

CDR3 sequence reads: CASSDRNNVLTF. The CDR3 region has the DNA TGTGCCAGCAGCGACAGGAATAACGTCCTGACTTTC. The V call is TRBV28, the J call TRBJ2-6; D may be TRBD1 (6 bases). Germline V lookup: CDR1 MDHEN, CDR2 SYDVKM. The CDR3 is 12 amino acids. Trimming removed 6 bases from V and 10 bases from J, with 10 bases in between.

This clone was counted between two and nine times. This rearrangement joins TRBV5-6 to TRBJ1-2; D ambiguous. This CDR3 comprises 14 residues. V shed 3 bases and J shed 4 bases, with 13 bases lying between them. Germline CDR1 SGHDT, CDR2 YYEEEE. For the CDR3, the DNA is TGTGCCAGCAGCTCGGGAGGGTATAGCTATGGCTACACCTTC. Translated: CASSSGGYSYGYTF. Combining the CDR3 with reference TRBV5-6 and TRBJ1-2 gives the whole variable domain DAGVTQSPTHLIKTRGQQVTLRCSPKSGHDTVSWYQQALGQGPQFIFQYYEEEERQRGNFPDRFSGHQFPNYSSELNVNALLLGDSALYLCASSSGGYSYGYTFGSGTRLTVV.

This chain uses TRBV11-2 with TRBJ2-3; 7 positions agree with TRBD1. In germline, CDR1 is SGHAT, CDR2 FQNNGV. CDR3 length: 13 residues. V was pared by 4 bases and J by 5 bases, with 3 bases of the junction left unmatched. The CDR3 bases are TGTGCCAGCAGCTCCGACAGGGAAGATACGCAGTATTTT. Protein sequence: CASSSDREDTQYF.

This rearrangement joins TRBV20-1 to TRBJ2-3; D call uncertain. The V and J ends lost 5 bases and 4 bases respectively, with 7 bases between them. This CDR3 contains 11 residues. CDR1 DFQATT and CDR2 SNEGSKA come from the germline V gene (reference sequence). This CDR3 is CSAFTSDTQYF. The DNA for the CDR3 is TGCAGTGCTTTCACTTCAGATACGCAGTATTTT.

The gene calls are TRBV5-1 and TRBJ1-5; 7 nucleotides agree with TRBD1. The CDR3 is 15 residues long. From germline, CDR1 is SGHRS and CDR2 YFSETQ. With V trimmed by 4 bases and J by 4 bases, 8 bases remained unmatched. The CDR3 DNA sequence: TGCGCCAGCAGCCCGACGACAGGGACGAATCAGCCCCAGCATTTT. Translated: CASSPTTGTNQPQHF.

This chain connects TRBV6-6 to TRBJ2-1, with 9 bases aligning to TRBD1. V gave up 4 bases and J gave up 10 bases; unmatched junction bases: 11. This CDR3 comprises 15 residues. Germline V gene sequence: CDR1 MNHNY, CDR2 SVGAGI (reference sequence). The CDR3 spells CASSSPGQGFWEQFF. Written as DNA, the CDR3 is TGTGCCAGCAGTTCCCCGGGACAGGGTTTTTGGGAGCAGTTCTTC.

This sequence joins TRBV2 and TRBJ2-3; D is possibly TRBD2 (6 bases). V was pared by 3 bases and J by 3 bases, with 22 bases between. There are 18 residues in the CDR3. Germline CDR1 reads SNHLY; CDR2 reads FYNNEI. The CDR3 sequence: CASSDWRGAALGTDTQYF. The DNA for the CDR3 is TGTGCCAGCAGTGATTGGCGGGGCGCTGCTCTTGGGACAGATACGCAGTATTTT.

V usage is TRBV18 and J usage is TRBJ1-1, with 7 bases fitting TRBD1. This CDR3 spans 14 amino acids. J was trimmed by 0 bases and V by 3 bases; bases with no gene match: 1. The germline V gene encodes CDR1 KGHSH and CDR2 LQKENI. This chain's CDR3 is CASSPGQVNTEAFF. DNA of the CDR3: TGTGCCAGCTCACCTGGACAGGTGAACACTGAAGCTTTCTTT.

V usage is TRBV5-4 and J usage is TRBJ1-4; 9 nucleotides line up with TRBD1. Germline V CDR1 and CDR2: SGHNT, YYREEE (reference sequence). Germline trimming cut 0 bases from V and 8 bases from J; bases unmatched to any gene: 5. The CDR3 is made up of 15 amino acids. CDR3 sequence: CASSLGGTGSEKLFF. The CDR3 DNA reads TGTGCCAGCAGCTTGGGTGGGACAGGGAGCGAAAAACTGTTTTTT.

There are many counts of this clone. The chain links TRBV6-5 to TRBJ2-7; the match to TRBD1 covers 8 bases. The junction had 10 bases not matched to a gene; V was cut back by 4 bases and J by 5 bases. The length of the CDR3 is 15 residues. In germline, CDR1 is MNHEY, CDR2 SVGAGI. The CDR3 region is CASSFSTGVIDEQYF. As DNA, the CDR3 is TGTGCCAGCAGTTTCTCGACAGGGGTAATCGACGAGCAGTACTTC.

This rearrangement joins TRBV6-5 to TRBJ2-1, with 13 bases aligning to TRBD2. There are 15 residues in the CDR3. Germline loops: CDR1 MNHEY, CDR2 SVGAGI. Trimming at V came to 6 bases and at J to 5 bases, leaving 4 bases not matched to a gene. CDR3: CASSRLAGGHNEQFF. CDR3 coding DNA: TGTGCCAGCAGCAGACTAGCGGGGGGCCACAATGAGCAGTTCTTC.

This clone is deemed medium-sized. J is TRBJ1-3 and V is TRBV19, with D perhaps matching TRBD1 (6 bases). Germline V CDR1 and CDR2: LNHDA, SQIVND (reference sequence). The CDR3 has 15 amino acids. Trimming pared 6 bases from V and 4 bases from J, leaving 16 bases between. DNA for the CDR3: TGTGCCAGTAGCAGGGTACAGGGCGCGGGAAACACCATATATTTT. Amino acids: CASSRVQGAGNTIYF.

The sample holds one count of this clone. J is TRBJ2-3 and V is TRBV6-1; 13 nucleotides match TRBD2. Per germline, CDR1 MNHNS and CDR2 SASEGT. The CDR3 contains 20 residues. The V and J ends lost 4 bases and 2 bases, in that order; junction bases with no gene match: 15. CDR3 residues: CASSGRLAGGRGAITDTQYF. DNA of the CDR3: TGTGCCAGCAGTGGGCGACTAGCGGGGGGCCGGGGCGCGATCACAGATACGCAGTATTTT.

V gene TRBV5-4 combines with J gene TRBJ1-2; D is unclear. Trimming stripped 4 bases from V and 7 bases from J, with 23 bases between. The CDR3 totals 16 residues. Germline CDR1 is SGHNT and CDR2 is YYREEE (reference sequence). The DNA of the CDR3 is TGTGCCAGCAGCACCTCCGTTAGACAACCGGCGACTGGCTACACCTTC. Translation: CASSTSVRQPATGYTF.